Listed below are T cell receptor beta chains from one sample, sequenced in a study of OX40 agonist ivuxolimab in advanced cancers. Clones were sequenced by immunoSEQ multiplex PCR, and TCRdb holds only the in-frame ones, with some missing. The data contain over 45,000 clones, around 83% of them singletons. Sequences were derived from CD4+ or CD8+ T cells sorted from blood, sampled in a trial of the OX40 agonist ivuxolimab. These receptors were collected from an adult with an advanced solid tumor such as melanoma, head and neck, liver or kidney cancer. CDR3s include the opening cysteine and the closing phenylalanine or tryptophan. Fields, in order: D gene, J gene, clone size, V gene, CDR3 length, CDR3 protein, CDR3 DNA. The D gene is left open where the match is weak. Not all rows give a size; the values are once, few, many and, for expanded clones, a class.

D gene: TRBD2
J gene: TRBJ2-1
clone size: once
V gene: TRBV5-4
CDR3 length: 15
CDR3 protein: CASSFTSGSYNEQFF
CDR3 DNA: TGTGCCAGCAGCTTTACTAGCGGATCCTACAATGAGCAGTTCTTC

D gene: -
J gene: TRBJ1-5
clone size: -
V gene: TRBV19
CDR3 length: 12
CDR3 protein: CASSQGNQPQHF
CDR3 DNA: TGTGCCAGTAGCCAGGGCAATCAGCCCCAGCATTTT

D gene: -
J gene: TRBJ1-1
clone size: once
V gene: TRBV5-1
CDR3 length: 9
CDR3 protein: CAQGTEAFF
CDR3 DNA: TGCGCGCAGGGCACTGAAGCTTTCTTT

D gene: -
J gene: TRBJ2-1
clone size: few
V gene: TRBV6-5
CDR3 length: 12
CDR3 protein: CASSYSGLQEFF
CDR3 DNA: TGTGCCAGCAGTTACAGCGGGCTCCAGGAGTTCTTC

D gene: -
J gene: TRBJ1-2
clone size: -
V gene: TRBV2
CDR3 length: 13
CDR3 protein: CASKGVIDYGYTF
CDR3 DNA: TGTGCCAGCAAAGGGGTAATAGACTATGGCTACACCTTC

D gene: -
J gene: TRBJ1-2
clone size: -
V gene: TRBV10-3
CDR3 length: 12
CDR3 protein: CAISDAYYGYTF
CDR3 DNA: TGTGCCATCAGCGACGCCTACTATGGCTACACCTTC

D gene: -
J gene: TRBJ2-6
clone size: -
V gene: TRBV19
CDR3 length: 15
CDR3 protein: CASSGQHSGANVLTF
CDR3 DNA: TGTGCCAGTAGTGGACAGCACTCTGGGGCCAACGTCCTGACTTTC

D gene: -
J gene: TRBJ2-3
clone size: -
V gene: TRBV6-1
CDR3 length: 14
CDR3 protein: CASRSIGSRDTQYF
CDR3 DNA: TGTGCCAGCAGATCTATCGGTAGCAGGGATACGCAGTATTTT

D gene: -
J gene: TRBJ2-2
clone size: -
V gene: TRBV2
CDR3 length: 16
CDR3 protein: CASRRFGGSSTGELFF
CDR3 DNA: TGTGCCAGCAGGAGGTTTGGGGGGTCGAGCACCGGGGAGCTGTTTTTT

D gene: TRBD1
J gene: TRBJ2-7
clone size: -
V gene: TRBV7-2
CDR3 length: 15
CDR3 protein: CASSLDRGVAYEQYF
CDR3 DNA: TGTGCCAGCAGTTTAGACAGGGGGGTCGCCTACGAGCAGTACTTC

D gene: -
J gene: TRBJ1-1
clone size: once
V gene: TRBV6-5
CDR3 length: 14
CDR3 protein: CASSYSRVEREAFF
CDR3 DNA: TGTGCCAGCAGTTACTCGAGGGTGGAGCGGGAAGCTTTCTTT

D gene: TRBD1
J gene: TRBJ1-4
clone size: -
V gene: TRBV7-8
CDR3 length: 15
CDR3 protein: CASSLGDRGDEKLFF
CDR3 DNA: TGTGCCAGCAGCTTAGGAGACAGGGGGGATGAAAAACTGTTTTTT

D gene: TRBD1
J gene: TRBJ2-2
clone size: -
V gene: TRBV5-6
CDR3 length: 15
CDR3 protein: CASSLETGYTGELFF
CDR3 DNA: TGTGCCAGCAGCTTGGAGACAGGGTATACCGGGGAGCTGTTTTTT

D gene: -
J gene: TRBJ1-1
clone size: -
V gene: TRBV19
CDR3 length: 10
CDR3 protein: CASKHHEAFF
CDR3 DNA: TGTGCCAGCAAACACCATGAAGCTTTCTTT

D gene: -
J gene: TRBJ2-6
clone size: -
V gene: TRBV18
CDR3 length: 17
CDR3 protein: CASSLGGPYSGANVLTF
CDR3 DNA: TGTGCCAGCTCCCTCGGGGGGCCCTACTCTGGGGCCAACGTCCTGACTTTC

D gene: -
J gene: TRBJ1-4
clone size: -
V gene: TRBV2
CDR3 length: 11
CDR3 protein: CASSLDKTLFF
CDR3 DNA: TGTGCCAGCAGTCTGGACAAGACTTTGTTTTTT

D gene: -
J gene: TRBJ1-3
clone size: -
V gene: TRBV4-2
CDR3 length: 16
CDR3 protein: CASSQATGTSGNTIYF
CDR3 DNA: TGTGCCAGCAGCCAAGCTACAGGGACCTCTGGAAACACCATATATTTT

D gene: TRBD2
J gene: TRBJ2-1
clone size: -
V gene: TRBV5-1
CDR3 length: 15
CDR3 protein: CASSSIRLARHEQFF
CDR3 DNA: TGCGCCAGCAGCTCGATTCGACTAGCTCGGCATGAGCAGTTCTTC

D gene: -
J gene: TRBJ1-1
clone size: -
V gene: TRBV6-1
CDR3 length: 15
CDR3 protein: CASNWGGGIGTEAFF
CDR3 DNA: TGTGCCAGCAATTGGGGCGGGGGAATTGGCACTGAAGCTTTCTTT

D gene: -
J gene: TRBJ1-1
clone size: -
V gene: TRBV28
CDR3 length: 13
CDR3 protein: CASSFIGNTEAFF
CDR3 DNA: TGTGCCAGCAGTTTTATAGGGAACACTGAAGCTTTCTTT

D gene: -
J gene: TRBJ1-1
clone size: -
V gene: TRBV5-1
CDR3 length: 15
CDR3 protein: CASSLEGMGNTEAFF
CDR3 DNA: TGCGCCAGCAGCTTGGAAGGAATGGGAAACACTGAAGCTTTCTTT

D gene: TRBD2
J gene: TRBJ2-5
clone size: -
V gene: TRBV29-1
CDR3 length: 13
CDR3 protein: CSALTSGKETQYF
CDR3 DNA: TGCAGCGCCCTGACTAGCGGGAAGGAGACCCAGTACTTC

D gene: -
J gene: TRBJ1-4
clone size: once
V gene: TRBV4-2
CDR3 length: 15
CDR3 protein: CASSPGASGGEKLFF
CDR3 DNA: TGTGCCAGCAGCCCAGGGGCCTCCGGGGGTGAAAAACTGTTTTTT

D gene: TRBD2
J gene: TRBJ2-2
clone size: -
V gene: TRBV7-7
CDR3 length: 20
CDR3 protein: CASSPPGRLAGVRNTGELFF
CDR3 DNA: TGTGCTAGCAGTCCCCCCGGACGGCTAGCGGGAGTTCGGAACACCGGGGAGCTGTTTTTT

D gene: -
J gene: TRBJ2-3
clone size: once
V gene: TRBV7-9
CDR3 length: 15
CDR3 protein: CASSVRDTSTDTQYF
CDR3 DNA: TGTGCCAGCAGCGTCCGGGACACGAGCACAGATACGCAGTATTTT

D gene: -
J gene: TRBJ2-5
clone size: -
V gene: TRBV11-2
CDR3 length: 14
CDR3 protein: CASSVGQSVETQYF
CDR3 DNA: TGTGCCAGCAGTGTAGGGCAAAGCGTGGAGACCCAGTACTTC

D gene: TRBD2
J gene: TRBJ2-5
clone size: -
V gene: TRBV5-1
CDR3 length: 15
CDR3 protein: CASSLALAGGETQYF
CDR3 DNA: TGCGCCAGCAGCTTGGCACTAGCGGGAGGAGAGACCCAGTACTTC

D gene: -
J gene: TRBJ2-7
clone size: -
V gene: TRBV6-5
CDR3 length: 15
CDR3 protein: CASSRGDKHTYEQYF
CDR3 DNA: TGTGCCAGCAGTAGGGGGGACAAACATACCTACGAGCAGTACTTC

D gene: TRBD2
J gene: TRBJ2-1
clone size: -
V gene: TRBV14
CDR3 length: 17
CDR3 protein: CASRDGGASETYNEQFF
CDR3 DNA: TGTGCCAGCAGGGACGGGGGGGCTAGCGAGACCTACAATGAGCAGTTCTTC

D gene: TRBD1
J gene: TRBJ2-5
clone size: -
V gene: TRBV7-9
CDR3 length: 13
CDR3 protein: CASSRGGGETQYF
CDR3 DNA: TGTGCCAGCAGCCGAGGGGGCGGGGAGACCCAGTACTTC

D gene: -
J gene: TRBJ1-1
clone size: -
V gene: TRBV15
CDR3 length: 20
CDR3 protein: CATSRDYLGVRGEMNTEAFF
CDR3 DNA: TGTGCCACCAGCAGAGATTACTTGGGAGTCAGGGGTGAGATGAACACTGAAGCTTTCTTT

D gene: -
J gene: TRBJ1-1
clone size: -
V gene: TRBV6-1
CDR3 length: 16
CDR3 protein: CASSEGGQIMNTEAFF
CDR3 DNA: TGTGCCAGCAGTGAAGGGGGACAAATTATGAACACTGAAGCTTTCTTT

D gene: TRBD1
J gene: TRBJ2-1
clone size: -
V gene: TRBV28
CDR3 length: 15
CDR3 protein: CASSSDRDSYNEQFF
CDR3 DNA: TGTGCCAGCAGTTCGGACAGGGACTCCTACAATGAGCAGTTCTTC